The 30 T cell receptor beta chains given below trace back to one sample, sequenced in a study of shared T cell receptors in the human thymus. The assay was immunoSEQ multiplex PCR, and TCRdb's table has in-frame clones only and misses some. This sample has about 400,000 clones, with 95% found just once. Sequences were obtained from thymocytes. These receptors were collected from a human donor.

The V and J genes are TRBV11-2 and TRBJ2-2; 12 bases line up with TRBD2. The trim removed 2 bases at V and 5 bases at J, leaving 9 bases unmatched. The CDR3 runs to 18 residues. Germline loops: CDR1 SGHAT, CDR2 FQNNGV. DNA of the CDR3: TGTGCCAGCAGCTTATGGCTAGCGGGAGGGCCTGGGACCGGGGAGCTGTTTTTT. Encoded protein: CASSLWLAGGPGTGELFF.

CDR3 in amino acids: CASSQGDRGGSGSLSYEQYF. CDR3 sequence (DNA): TGCGCCAGCAGCCAAGGGGATCGAGGTGGTAGCGGTTCCCTCTCCTACGAGCAGTACTTC. The rearrangement links TRBV4-3 to TRBJ2-7; tentative D call: TRBD2 (6 bases). This CDR3 spans 20 amino acids. Germline V gene lookup returns CDR1 LGHNA and CDR2 YSLEER. With 1 base removed from V and 0 bases from J, the gap between germline ends came to 25 bases.

CDR3 protein: CASSVPVGTGMNEKLFF. In DNA form, the CDR3 reads TGTGCCAGCAGCGTACCTGTGGGGACAGGGATGAATGAAAAACTGTTTTTT. The chain has TRBV7-8 and TRBJ1-4; 9 bases map to TRBD1. CDR3 length: 17 amino acids. Germline lookup yields CDR1 SGHVS and CDR2 FQNEAQ. Trimming at V came to 5 bases and at J to 5 bases, leaving 12 bases not matched to a gene. The full variable domain, its missing parts supplied by reference TRBV7-8 and TRBJ1-4, is GAGVSQSPRYKVAKRGQDVALRCDPISGHVSLFWYQQALGQGPEFLTYFQNEAQLDKSGLPSDRFFAERPEGSVSTLKIQRTQQEDSAVYLCASSVPVGTGMNEKLFFGSGTQLSVL.

V usage is TRBV7-9 and J usage is TRBJ2-5; either TRBD1 or TRBD2 may supply D (5 bases each). CDR1 is SEHNR and CDR2 is FQNEAQ in the germline V gene (reference sequence). Trimming left V 5 bases short and J 0 bases short, with 10 bases between. The CDR3 runs to 14 residues. The CDR3 reads CASSIQDYQETQYF. CDR3 in DNA: TGTGCCAGCAGCATACAGGACTACCAAGAGACCCAGTACTTC.

Only one count was recorded for this clone. The chain is built from TRBV5-1 and TRBJ2-1, with TRBD1 matching 9 bases. Germline V CDR1 and CDR2: SGHRS, YFSETQ. After removal of 3 bases from V and 8 bases from J, the junction contained 6 bases not matched to a gene. The CDR3 is made up of 14 amino acids. The CDR3 DNA reads TGCGCCAGCAGCTGTAGGACAGGGGTAGATGAGCAGTTCTTC. Amino acids: CASSCRTGVDEQFF.

Remarks on this clone: A junction end diverges from the germline sequence, so it may reflect a read error. The rearrangement uses TRBV6-1 and TRBJ1-2; D not resolved. Germline V CDR1 and CDR2: MNHNS, SASEGT. CDR3 length: 16 residues. The CDR3 loop is CASSDLALAAKYGYTF. The CDR3, as DNA: TGTGCCAGCAGTGATCTGGCCCTCGCAGCTAAATATGGCTACACCTTC.

V gene TRBV28 combines with J gene TRBJ1-2; 7 nucleotides agree with TRBD1. The CDR3 length is 14 residues. Per the germline V gene, CDR1 is MDHEN and CDR2 is SYDVKM. The junction had 15 bases not matched to a gene; V was cut back by 6 bases and J by 11 bases. DNA of the CDR3: TGTGCCAGCAGCCGAAGGGGGCAGGGAAGTTGGTACACCTTC. It encodes CASSRRGQGSWYTF.

The chain has TRBV7-9 and TRBJ1-2; D call uncertain. Germline CDR1 and CDR2: SEHNR and FQNEAQ (reference sequence). The CDR3 has 13 residues. The V and J ends lost 1 base and 5 bases respectively, with 8 bases between them. For the CDR3, the DNA is TGTGCCAGCAGCTTAGGCGTCCTTTATGGCTACACCTTC. It is translated as CASSLGVLYGYTF.

The rearrangement joins TRBV28 to TRBJ1-4, with 8 bases aligning to TRBD1. The germline V gene encodes CDR1 MDHEN and CDR2 SYDVKM. This CDR3 region has 15 residues. Unmatched junction bases numbered 11, after V lost 6 bases and J lost 8 bases. This chain's CDR3 is CASSSRTGWGEKLFF. The CDR3 DNA sequence: TGTGCCAGCAGCTCCAGGACAGGGTGGGGGGAAAAACTGTTTTTT.

In regard to this clone: Other DNA variants within this sample encode the same CDR3. The chain links TRBV29-1 to TRBJ1-2; no clear D gene. The CDR3 is 13 amino acids. Trimming left V 1 base short and J 2 bases short, with 8 bases between. The germline gives CDR1 SQVTM, CDR2 ANQGSEA. CDR3: CSVEGTVNYGYTF. The CDR3 coding sequence is TGCAGCGTTGAAGGAACGGTAAACTATGGCTACACCTTC.

The V gene is TRBV5-4, the J gene TRBJ2-5; D call uncertain. Trimming removed 4 bases at V and 6 bases at J, with 19 bases between. This CDR3 contains 15 residues. CDR1 and CDR2 from the germline V gene are SGHNT and YYREEE (reference sequence). CDR3: CASSPQAHARKTQYF. The CDR3 region has the DNA TGTGCCAGCAGCCCCCAAGCCCACGCAAGAAAGACCCAGTACTTC.

The rearrangement joins TRBV30 to TRBJ1-1; D perhaps matches TRBD1 (6 bases). From germline, CDR1 is GTSNPN and CDR2 SVGIG (reference sequence). The V and J ends lost 2 bases and 6 bases respectively, with 13 bases between them. The CDR3 consists of 13 residues. CDR3: CAWSLMYRAEAFF. The CDR3 coding sequence is TGTGCCTGGAGTTTGATGTACAGGGCTGAAGCTTTCTTT. Full variable domain (outside the CDR3, taken from reference TRBV30 and TRBJ1-1): SQTIHQWPATLVQPVGSPLSLECTVEGTSNPNLYWYRQAAGRGLQLLFYSVGIGQISSEVPQNLSASRPQDRQFILSSKKLLLSDSGFYLCAWSLMYRAEAFFGQGTRLTVV.

This sequence joins TRBV7-2 and TRBJ1-2; the D gene is possibly TRBD1 (6 bases). The CDR3 is made up of 15 amino acids. Germline lookup yields CDR1 SGHTA and CDR2 FQGNSA. Trimming left V 5 bases short and J 0 bases short, with 13 bases between. This chain's CDR3 is CASSLRTETNYGYTF. DNA for the CDR3: TGTGCCAGCAGCCTACGGACAGAGACTAACTATGGCTACACCTTC.

V is TRBV7-6 and J is TRBJ2-7, with TRBD2 matching 10 bases. Germline V gene lookup returns CDR1 SGHVS and CDR2 FNYEAQ. J was trimmed by 2 bases and V by 3 bases; bases with no gene match: 7. This CDR3 is 16 amino acids long. The CDR3 DNA is TGTGCCAGCAGCTTGGTTCGGCTAGCGGGAGCCTACGAGCAGTACTTC. It specifies CASSLVRLAGAYEQYF.

This chain links TRBV5-1 with TRBJ2-1; D might be TRBD2 (6 bases). From germline, CDR1 is SGHRS and CDR2 YFSETQ. V lost 4 bases, J lost 5 bases, and 19 bases lay in between. The CDR3 is made up of 16 amino acids. CDR3 amino acids: CASSIPPGDPHNEQFF. In nucleotides, the CDR3 is TGCGCCAGCAGCATCCCCCCGGGGGACCCTCACAATGAGCAGTTCTTC.

On this clone itself: The junction differs from germline at one of its ends, possibly a read error. V usage is TRBV7-7 and J usage is TRBJ2-1; 8 bases fit TRBD1. CDR1 is SSHAT, CDR2 FNYEAQ, per germline (reference sequence). The CDR3 extends over 16 amino acids. CDR3: CASSFRYQGAWNEQFF. The CDR3 DNA is TGTGCTAGCAGCTTTCGTTATCAGGGGGCCTGGAATGAGCAGTTCTTC.

The V call is TRBV10-2, the J call TRBJ2-7; a weak D match, TRBD2 (6 bases). The CDR3 runs to 14 residues. Trimming took 0 bases from V and 0 from J, leaving 6 bases between them. The germline V gene has CDR1 WSHSY and CDR2 SAAADI. CDR3: CASSESSGSYEQYF. In DNA, the CDR3 is TGCGCCAGCAGTGAGTCTAGCGGCTCCTACGAGCAGTACTTC.

This clone appeared a single time. V is TRBV27 and J is TRBJ1-2; D is unresolved. The CDR3 length is 15 residues. Germline V gene sequence: CDR1 MNHEY, CDR2 SMNVEV (reference sequence). V lost 5 bases, J lost 5 bases, and 18 bases lay in between. The CDR3 spells CASSTQTKPQYGYTF. Here the CDR3 DNA reads TGTGCCAGCAGTACCCAGACCAAGCCCCAATATGGCTACACCTTC.

The rearrangement links TRBV6-1 to TRBJ2-7; D is unresolved. The CDR3 has 14 amino acids. V was cut by 2 bases and J by 5 bases, with 13 bases left in between. The germline V gene encodes CDR1 MNHNS and CDR2 SASEGT. The DNA for the CDR3 is TGTGCCAGCAGTGAATTGGGGTCCTGCAACGAGCAGTACTTC. Translation: CASSELGSCNEQYF.

The chain links TRBV2 to TRBJ1-5; D possibly corresponds to TRBD1 (5 bases). The CDR3 runs to 17 residues. V was trimmed by 4 bases and J by 0 bases, leaving 16 bases between them. Germline V gene sequence: CDR1 SNHLY, CDR2 FYNNEI. Here the CDR3 DNA reads TGTGCCAGCAGTGGGCAACCGGGGGAATATAGCAATCAGCCCCAGCATTTT. Protein product: CASSGQPGEYSNQPQHF.

The J gene is TRBJ2-1, the V gene TRBV9; 10 bases line up with TRBD2. Germline trimming cut 4 bases from V and 8 bases from J; bases unmatched to any gene: 21. The germline gives CDR1 SGDLS, CDR2 YYNGEE. This CDR3 has 19 amino acids. The DNA for the CDR3 is TGTGCCAGCAGCCCCTCGGTTGGACTAGCGGCCCCCCTCTTCGATGAGCAGTTCTTC. This sequence encodes CASSPSVGLAAPLFDEQFF.

V gene TRBV27 combines with J gene TRBJ1-6, with a weak D call TRBD1 (6 bases). This CDR3 spans 14 amino acids. Trimming took 5 bases from V and 9 from J, leaving 14 bases between them. Germline lookup yields CDR1 MNHEY and CDR2 SMNVEV (reference sequence). Here the CDR3 reads CASSTVRGGSPLHF. Here the CDR3 DNA reads TGTGCCAGCAGTACGGTGAGGGGGGGTTCACCCCTCCACTTT.

The chain employs TRBV6-4 and TRBJ2-1; 11 bases map to TRBD2. There are 19 residues in the CDR3. CDR1 MRHNA and CDR2 SNTAGT come from the germline V gene. Trimming at V came to 5 bases and at J to 0 bases, leaving 12 bases not matched to a gene. In nucleotides, the CDR3 is TGTGCCAGCAGTCCCAAACCTTCTAGCGGGGGGAGCTCCTACAATGAGCAGTTCTTC. It encodes CASSPKPSSGGSSYNEQFF.

V is TRBV19 and J is TRBJ2-5; TRBD2 agrees at 10 bases. V lost 6 bases and J lost 5; bases outside the gene matches: 9. This CDR3 is 15 amino acids long. Germline CDR1 reads LNHDA; CDR2 reads SQIVND (reference sequence). CDR3 amino acids: CASRKLAGVSETQYF. In DNA, the CDR3 is TGTGCCAGTAGGAAGCTAGCGGGAGTATCTGAGACCCAGTACTTC.

The chain uses TRBV30 and TRBJ1-3; possibly TRBD1 for D (5 bases). The CDR3 totals 15 residues. Trimming took off 4 bases at V and 1 base at J, with 14 bases between the two ends. Germline V lookup: CDR1 GTSNPN, CDR2 SVGIG (reference sequence). For the CDR3, the DNA is TGTGCCTGGAAGGCAGGGCTAGGTTCTGGAAACACCATATATTTT. It specifies CAWKAGLGSGNTIYF.

The chain couples TRBV9 to TRBJ1-1; possible D gene TRBD1, 5 bases. Trimming stripped 0 bases from V and 3 bases from J, with 9 bases between. Looked up from germline, CDR1 is SGDLS and CDR2 is YYNGEE. This CDR3 comprises 14 residues. CDR3 loop: CASSVGGSDTEAFF. As DNA, the CDR3 is TGTGCCAGCAGCGTAGGGGGCTCGGACACTGAAGCTTTCTTT.

V gene TRBV14 combines with J gene TRBJ1-2, with D maybe TRBD1 (6 bases). This CDR3 region has 15 residues. Looked up from germline, CDR1 is SGHDN and CDR2 is FVKESK. Trimming cost V 2 bases and J 2 bases, with 12 bases left between them. The CDR3 region is CASSQRPDRNYGYTF. The CDR3, as DNA: TGTGCCAGCAGCCAACGCCCGGACAGAAACTATGGCTACACCTTC.

This chain connects TRBV7-7 to TRBJ2-1; the D gene could be TRBD1 or TRBD2 (5 bases each). The CDR3 is 12 amino acids. Trimming removed 6 bases at V and 9 bases at J, with 12 bases between. Germline V lookup: CDR1 SSHAT, CDR2 FNYEAQ (reference sequence). The CDR3 sequence is CASSLRDGEQFF. CDR3 nucleotides: TGTGCCAGCAGTCTAAGGGACGGTGAGCAGTTCTTC.

The V and J genes are TRBV6-4 and TRBJ2-1; 13 bases are a match to TRBD2. The V segment lost 5 bases and the J segment 0 bases; nucleotides outside the gene matches: 7. The germline gives CDR1 MRHNA, CDR2 SNTAGT. This CDR3 contains 18 residues. Here the CDR3 reads CASSPTSGGLSSYNEQFF. The CDR3 DNA follows: TGTGCCAGCAGTCCGACTAGCGGGGGGTTGAGCTCCTACAATGAGCAGTTCTTC.

This clone was observed once. The V gene is TRBV19, the J gene TRBJ2-3, with 8 bases lining up with TRBD1. Germline V gene lookup returns CDR1 LNHDA and CDR2 SQIVND (reference sequence). J gave up 6 bases and V 9 bases, and 5 bases lay outside the gene matches. The CDR3 is made up of 12 amino acids. The CDR3 here is CARGQGRDTQYF. CDR3 DNA sequence: TGTGCCAGAGGACAGGGAAGGGATACGCAGTATTTT.